This T cell receptor (beta chain) is from a study of T cell changes during pregnancy in multiple sclerosis. The ends were cut back, 6 bases at V and 10 bases at J, with 16 bases in the middle. Germline CDR1 and CDR2: SEHNR and FQNEAQ (reference sequence). The CDR3 spans 13 residues. Method: immunoSEQ multiplex PCR; TCRdb's copy keeps in-frame clones and lacks some. This table holds roughly 27,000 clones, 88% found once. This clone was counted once. The chain uses TRBV7-9 and TRBJ2-1; D is perhaps TRBD2 (6 bases). Source: CD8+ T cells from peripheral blood mononuclear cells, taken in the second trimester of pregnancy. This clonotype originated in a female donor with multiple sclerosis, enrolled in a pregnancy study. CDR3 coding DNA: TGTGCCAGCAGTGTCAAAAGGGAGGTGGAGCAGTTCTTC. Translated: CASSVKREVEQFF.